The TCR beta chain under discussion was sequenced for a study of Graves' ophthalmopathy and Graves' hyperthyroidism. General study findings and limits: The blood repertoire also included most expanded thyroid clonotypes above 0.001 frequency.

This clonotype came up many times. Its antigen is still unknown. CDR1 SGHRS and CDR2 YFSETQ come from the germline V gene. There are 12 residues in the CDR3. V lost 3 bases and J 6 bases, leaving 10 bases between the germline ends. Using RNA transcripts, the TCR beta CDR3 regions were amplified. Amplification began with first-round RT-PCR using HTBI primers, then second-round multiplex PCR was performed. From the multiplex PCR reads, TCRdb called clonotypes with MiXCR, one entry per CDR3 protein. The sample comprises hundreds of thousands of distinct CDR3 sequences, roughly 20% of which are singletons, and about 6.6% rests with the top ten.

This TCR derives from a woman between 18 and 30 years old with stable Graves' hyperthyroidism. Some clones in this sample may be carry-over from other donors' samples. The sequenced sample was peripheral blood. The chain is built from TRBV5-1 and TRBJ2-7; the D is unclear. CDR3 sequence: CASSSNTFEQYF. The CDR3 coding sequence is TGCGCCAGCAGCTCAAACACGTTCGAGCAGTACTTC.